The clone carrying this TCR beta chain appeared a single time. What it binds is not known. This sample is drawn from a study of shared clonotypes between healthy human individuals. Study results and limitations: Measured sharing among donors was expected to vary with sequencing depth. Represented diversity (both genetic and exposure-history) was limited by the small number of donors.

TCRdb's copy holds only in-frame clones and misses some; the assay was immunoSEQ multiplex PCR. The sample records approximately 1.4 million clones, 98% being singletons. V was shortened by 1 base and J by 4 bases, with 13 bases between the two germline ends. From germline, CDR1 is MDHEN and CDR2 SYDVKM. The CDR3 sequence is 15 residues long. The specimen sequenced was naive CD4+ T cells sorted from blood. Subset described: CD45RA+ positively selected. This TCR was recovered from a man younger than 45 in good health. The V gene is TRBV28, the J gene TRBJ1-2; D unclear. The CDR3 here is CASSLFGTHLYGYTF. The CDR3 DNA follows: TGTGCCAGCAGTTTATTTGGCACCCACCTCTATGGCTACACCTTC.